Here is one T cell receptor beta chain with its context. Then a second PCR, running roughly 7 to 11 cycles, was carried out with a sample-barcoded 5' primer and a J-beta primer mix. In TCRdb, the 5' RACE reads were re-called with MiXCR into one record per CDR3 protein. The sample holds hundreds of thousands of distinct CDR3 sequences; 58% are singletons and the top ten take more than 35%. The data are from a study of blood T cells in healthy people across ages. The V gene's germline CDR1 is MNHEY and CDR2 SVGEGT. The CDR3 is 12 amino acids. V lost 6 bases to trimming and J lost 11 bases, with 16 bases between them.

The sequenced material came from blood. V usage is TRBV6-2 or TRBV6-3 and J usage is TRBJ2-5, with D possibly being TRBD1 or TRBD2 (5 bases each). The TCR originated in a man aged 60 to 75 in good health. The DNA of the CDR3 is TGTGCCAGCAGCCCCCGCGGAGAGGGGCAGTACTTC. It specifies CASSPRGEGQYF.